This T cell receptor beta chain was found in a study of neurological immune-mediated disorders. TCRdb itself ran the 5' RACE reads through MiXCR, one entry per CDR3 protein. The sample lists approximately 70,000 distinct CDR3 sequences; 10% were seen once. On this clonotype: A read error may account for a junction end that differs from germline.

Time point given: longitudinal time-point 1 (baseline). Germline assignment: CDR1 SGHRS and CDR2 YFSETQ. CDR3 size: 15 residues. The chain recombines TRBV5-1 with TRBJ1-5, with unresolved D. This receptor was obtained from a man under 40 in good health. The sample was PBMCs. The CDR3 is CASSLEGRSNQPQHF. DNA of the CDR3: TGCGCCAGCAGTTTGGAAGGGCGAAGCAATCAGCCCCAGCATTTT.